Listed below are T cell receptor beta chains from one sample, sequenced in a study of graft-versus-host responses after intestinal transplantation. Profiling relied on immunoSEQ multiplex PCR, and the TCRdb table lists in-frame clones only, not all of them. This sample yields roughly 80,000 clones, of which around 92% are seen a single time; about 0.67% belongs to the top ten. Sequenced here: PBMCs, sampled 98 days after intestinal transplantation. These TCRs come from a human patient who received an intestinal transplant, so some T cells may come from the graft donor. Both conserved end residues are part of each CDR3. The D gene is left open where the match is weak. Rows give clone size only sometimes, using once, few, many, or a class for an expanded clone.

v_gene	d_gene	j_gene	abundance	CDR3aa	CDR3nt
TRBV4-2	.	TRBJ2-3	.	CASSQFQEGRSTDTQYF	TGTGCCAGCAGCCAATTCCAGGAGGGCCGGAGCACAGATACGCAGTATTTT
TRBV7-2	TRBD1	TRBJ2-7	once	CASRGGTGLIYEQYF	TGTGCCAGCAGAGGCGGGACAGGACTAATATACGAGCAGTACTTC
TRBV11-3	.	TRBJ2-7	.	CASSTTGKPSPYEQYF	TGTGCCAGCAGCACCACAGGGAAACCTTCACCGTACGAGCAGTACTTC
TRBV5-6	.	TRBJ2-7	.	CASSLRGSYEQYF	TGTGCCAGCAGCTTGAGGGGTTCCTACGAGCAGTACTTC
TRBV10-3	TRBD1	TRBJ2-3	.	CAISEGRQGVTDTQYF	TGTGCCATCAGTGAGGGTAGACAGGGGGTCACAGATACGCAGTATTTT
TRBV7-2	.	TRBJ1-2	.	CATRANYGYTF	TGTGCCACACGCGCTAACTATGGCTACACCTTC
TRBV7-9	TRBD1	TRBJ2-7	.	CASSWTGSSYEQYF	TGTGCCAGCAGCTGGACAGGGAGCTCCTACGAGCAGTACTTC
TRBV29-1	TRBD1	TRBJ2-5	.	CSVLDRGTETQYF	TGCAGCGTCTTGGACAGGGGCACGGAGACCCAGTACTTC
TRBV6-1	.	TRBJ2-7	once	CASSTGVFYEQYF	TGTGCCAGCAGTACAGGAGTTTTCTACGAGCAGTACTTC
TRBV11-2	.	TRBJ2-7	.	CASSLDPGPTYEQYF	TGTGCCAGCAGCTTGGACCCAGGGCCTACCTACGAGCAGTACTTC
TRBV2	.	TRBJ2-7	.	CASLGFEQYF	TGTGCCAGCCTCGGTTTCGAGCAGTACTTC
TRBV7-8	TRBD2	TRBJ2-4	.	CASSPPSGRNIQYF	TGTGCCAGCAGCCCCCCGAGCGGGAGAAACATTCAGTACTTC
TRBV10-3	.	TRBJ2-1	.	CAGSRVFHNEQFF	TGTGCCGGATCCAGGGTTTTCCACAATGAGCAGTTCTTC
TRBV1	.	TRBJ2-3	once	CTSKTSGCTDTQYF	TGCACCAGCAAGACTAGCGGGTGCACAGATACGCAGTATTTT
TRBV10-1	.	TRBJ2-2	.	CASSESEATNTGELFF	TGCGCCAGCAGTGAGTCGGAGGCAACGAACACCGGGGAGCTGTTTTTT
TRBV10-3	TRBD1	TRBJ2-2	once	CAISESLGARGRTGELFF	TGTGCCATCAGTGAGTCGCTTGGGGCCAGGGGGCGTACCGGGGAGCTGTTTTTT
TRBV6-6	.	TRBJ2-7	.	CASSYPYEQYF	TGTGCCAGCAGTTACCCCTACGAGCAGTACTTC
TRBV7-9	TRBD1	TRBJ2-2	.	CASSIIGTEDTGELFF	TGTGCCAGCAGCATTATCGGGACAGAGGACACCGGGGAGCTGTTTTTT
TRBV5-4	TRBD1	TRBJ2-7	.	CASSEGQAYEQYF	TGTGCCAGCAGCGAAGGACAGGCCTACGAGCAGTACTTC
TRBV20-1	.	TRBJ1-1	.	CSATGTEAFF	TGCAGTGCTACGGGTACTGAAGCTTTCTTT
TRBV19	TRBD2	TRBJ2-2	.	CASLGGAGELFF	TGTGCCAGCTTGGGGGGGGCCGGGGAGCTGTTTTTT
TRBV2	.	TRBJ2-3	.	CASSHDTRERSPVAADTQYF	TGTGCCAGCAGTCACGATACCAGGGAAAGAAGCCCCGTTGCGGCAGATACGCAGTATTTT
TRBV19	TRBD2	TRBJ2-1	.	CASSIAGLAGGYNEQFF	TGTGCCAGTAGTATCGCGGGACTAGCGGGGGGCTACAATGAGCAGTTCTTC
TRBV2	TRBD2	TRBJ2-3	once	CASSGRGVDTQYF	TGTGCCAGCAGTGGGCGGGGGGTAGATACGCAGTATTTT
TRBV5-1	TRBD1	TRBJ2-7	.	CASSLTSQGVYYEQYF	TGCGCCAGCAGCTTGACTTCACAGGGGGTCTACTACGAGCAGTACTTC
TRBV2	.	TRBJ1-3	once	CASSESFSSSGNTIYF	TGTGCCAGCAGTGAATCGTTTTCCAGCTCTGGAAACACCATATATTTT
TRBV5-1	.	TRBJ2-3	.	CASSDHVPDTQYF	TGCGCCAGCAGCGACCATGTTCCAGATACGCAGTATTTT
TRBV11-2	.	TRBJ2-7	.	CASSLTGTTYEQYF	TGTGCCAGCAGCTTGACCGGGACAACCTACGAGCAGTACTTC
TRBV27	.	TRBJ1-2	.	CASSLSPQRADSYGYTF	TGTGCCAGCAGTCTCAGTCCCCAGCGTGCCGATTCCTATGGCTACACCTTC
TRBV11-2	TRBD2	TRBJ2-3	once	CASSGSSGGANTQYF	TGTGCCAGCAGCGGATCTAGCGGGGGGGCCAATACGCAGTATTTT
TRBV6-1	.	TRBJ1-6	.	CASSAGDSGSPLHF	TGTGCCAGCAGTGCTGGGGACTCGGGTTCACCCCTCCACTTT
TRBV19	.	TRBJ2-3	.	CASSIGGSSDTQYF	TGTGCCAGTAGTATAGGGGGCAGTTCAGATACGCAGTATTTT
TRBV2	.	TRBJ1-5	once	CASSEIRADQPQHF	TGTGCCAGCAGTGAAATCAGGGCGGATCAGCCCCAGCATTTT
TRBV28	.	TRBJ2-7	.	CASSLVQGGRYEQYF	TGTGCCAGCAGTTTAGTGCAGGGGGGAAGGTACGAGCAGTACTTC
TRBV11-2	.	TRBJ2-2	.	CASSLGDGELFF	TGTGCCAGCAGCTTGGGTGACGGGGAGCTGTTTTTT
TRBV10-3	TRBD2	TRBJ2-7	.	CAISGKEGGPFYEQYF	TGTGCCATCAGTGGGAAAGAGGGAGGGCCCTTTTACGAGCAGTACTTC
TRBV7-9	TRBD1	TRBJ1-1	.	CASTPGRQGGSNTEAFF	TGTGCCAGCACCCCGGGAAGGCAGGGGGGCTCGAACACTGAAGCTTTCTTT
TRBV14	TRBD2	TRBJ2-5	.	CASSQLAGARETQYF	TGTGCCAGCAGCCAACTAGCGGGGGCCAGAGAGACCCAGTACTTC
TRBV15	.	TRBJ2-7	.	CATSRESSYEQYF	TGTGCCACCAGCAGAGAAAGTTCCTACGAGCAGTACTTC
TRBV7-3	.	TRBJ1-1	.	CASSLHRNTEAFF	TGTGCCAGCAGCTTACACAGGAACACTGAAGCTTTCTTT
TRBV10-3	.	TRBJ1-3	.	CAISEILSLGNTIYF	TGTGCCATCAGTGAAATCCTAAGCCTTGGAAACACCATATATTTT